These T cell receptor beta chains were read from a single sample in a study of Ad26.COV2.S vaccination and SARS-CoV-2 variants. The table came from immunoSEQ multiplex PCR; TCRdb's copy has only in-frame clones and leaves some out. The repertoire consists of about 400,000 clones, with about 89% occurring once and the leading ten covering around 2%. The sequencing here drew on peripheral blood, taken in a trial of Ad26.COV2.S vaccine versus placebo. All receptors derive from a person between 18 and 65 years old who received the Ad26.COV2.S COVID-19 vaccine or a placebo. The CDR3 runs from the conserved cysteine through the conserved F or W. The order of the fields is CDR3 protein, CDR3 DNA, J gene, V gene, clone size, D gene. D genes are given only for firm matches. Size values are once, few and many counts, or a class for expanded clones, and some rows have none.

CASSFGDAGAEAFF,TGCGCCAGCAGCTTCGGGGACGCTGGCGCTGAAGCTTTCTTT,TRBJ1-1,TRBV5-1,NA,NA
CASSFRQRDEQFF,TGTGCCAGCAGCTTCAGACAGCGCGATGAGCAGTTCTTC,TRBJ2-1,TRBV9,NA,NA
CASSGDTKETEQFF,TGTGCCAGCAGCGGGGACACTAAGGAAACTGAGCAGTTCTTC,TRBJ2-1,TRBV5-4,once,NA
CASSVSSGSYNEQFF,TGTGCCAGTAGTGTCTCTAGCGGGTCCTACAATGAGCAGTTCTTC,TRBJ2-1,TRBV19,NA,TRBD2
CASSLEGAIPVGLFF,TGTGCCAGCAGCTTAGAAGGGGCAATACCGGTCGGGCTGTTTTTT,TRBJ2-2,TRBV11-2,once,NA
CASSATGGYGELFF,TGTGCCAGCAGTGCCACAGGGGGTTACGGGGAGCTGTTTTTT,TRBJ2-2,TRBV25-1,NA,TRBD1
CASSPREDYSGNTIYF,TGTGCCAGCTCACCACGAGAGGACTACTCTGGAAACACCATATATTTT,TRBJ1-3,TRBV18,NA,NA
CASRWTGSNQPQHF,TGTGCCAGCAGATGGACAGGGAGCAATCAGCCCCAGCATTTT,TRBJ1-5,TRBV2,NA,TRBD1
CASSLAGAIYEQYF,TGCGCCAGCAGCTTGGCCGGGGCCATCTACGAGCAGTACTTC,TRBJ2-7,TRBV5-1,NA,NA
CASLGEGNTEAFF,TGTGCTAGCCTCGGCGAAGGGAACACTGAAGCTTTCTTT,TRBJ1-1,TRBV12-5,few,NA
CASSPLRGIALTRPLYGYTF,TGTGCCAGCAGCCCCTTAAGAGGAATAGCTTTGACCCGACCCCTCTATGGCTACACCTTC,TRBJ1-2,TRBV2,NA,NA
CASGDKNTEAFF,TGTGCGTCGGGGGACAAGAACACTGAAGCTTTCTTT,TRBJ1-1,TRBV6-5,NA,NA
CASSRDRGGTGELFF,TGTGCCAGCAGTCGGGACAGGGGAGGCACCGGGGAGCTGTTTTTT,TRBJ2-2,TRBV6-4,NA,TRBD1
CASSLESPSDTQYF,TGCGCCAGCAGCTTGGAAAGTCCCTCAGATACGCAGTATTTT,TRBJ2-3,TRBV5-1,NA,NA
CASSSKDRGVEQFF,TGTGCCAGCAGCAGTAAGGACAGGGGGGTTGAGCAGTTCTTC,TRBJ2-1,TRBV21-1,few,NA
CASSTIPSTGSPLHF,TGTGCCAGTAGTACTATCCCCTCTACCGGATCACCCCTCCACTTT,TRBJ1-6,TRBV19,once,NA
CASSTQQGAHGYTF,TGTGCCAGCAGCACCCAACAGGGGGCACATGGCTACACCTTC,TRBJ1-2,TRBV7-9,few,TRBD1
CASSAQLETQYF,TGTGCCAGCAGCGCTCAATTAGAGACCCAGTACTTC,TRBJ2-5,TRBV6-5,NA,NA
CASSRLEFGESEAFF,TGTGCCAGCAGTCGCCTCGAGTTTGGCGAAAGTGAAGCTTTCTTT,TRBJ1-1,TRBV6-5,few,NA
CASSLEWTGRGNEQFF,TGTGCCAGCAGCTTGGAGTGGACAGGGAGGGGCAATGAGCAGTTCTTC,TRBJ2-1,TRBV5-5,many,NA
CASSSRTGAYEQYF,TGTGCCAGCAGTTCCCGGACAGGTGCCTACGAGCAGTACTTC,TRBJ2-7,TRBV28,NA,TRBD1
CASSGVSGVTGELFF,TGTGCCAGCAGCGGGGTTTCAGGGGTCACCGGGGAGCTGTTTTTT,TRBJ2-2,TRBV11-3,NA,NA
CASSQEGRGANYGYTF,TGTGCCAGCAGCCAGGAGGGTCGAGGGGCTAACTATGGCTACACCTTC,TRBJ1-2,TRBV11-3,NA,NA
CASSVLTGTPNTEAFF,TGTGCCAGCAGTGTCTTGACCGGGACCCCGAACACTGAAGCTTTCTTT,TRBJ1-1,TRBV28,NA,NA
CASSLYSGSGYEQYF,TGTGCCAGCAGCTTGTATAGCGGGAGCGGTTACGAGCAGTACTTC,TRBJ2-7,TRBV5-4,NA,TRBD2
CASSRQGTGELFF,TGTGCCAGCAGTCGACAGGGCACCGGGGAGCTGTTTTTT,TRBJ2-2,TRBV6-5,NA,TRBD1
CASSSDGTKYF,TGCGCCAGCAGCTCAGACGGGACCAAGTACTTC,TRBJ2-7,TRBV5-1,NA,NA
CATSGGAGGRNEQFF,TGTGCCACCTCAGGGGGAGCGGGAGGCCGCAATGAGCAGTTCTTC,TRBJ2-1,TRBV24-1,NA,TRBD2
CASSEAGQGLYIQYF,TGTGCCAGCAGTGAAGCTGGACAGGGGTTGTACATTCAGTACTTC,TRBJ2-4,TRBV2,NA,TRBD1
CASSRDRTANSPLHF,TGTGCCAGCAGCCGCGACCGGACAGCTAATTCACCCCTCCACTTT,TRBJ1-6,TRBV7-9,few,NA
CASTLGGNTEAFF,TGTGCCAGCACCTTGGGGGGCAACACTGAAGCTTTCTTT,TRBJ1-1,TRBV28,NA,NA
CASSFEGLSSSGANVLTF,TGTGCCAGCAGCTTTGAGGGCCTCAGTAGCTCTGGGGCCAACGTCCTGACTTTC,TRBJ2-6,TRBV11-3,NA,NA
CASSLIPGRGDEQYF,TGTGCCAGCAGCTTAATCCCGGGCAGGGGCGACGAGCAGTACTTC,TRBJ2-7,TRBV7-6,NA,NA
CASSIALIYEQYF,TGTGCCAGTAGTATAGCCCTTATCTACGAGCAGTACTTC,TRBJ2-7,TRBV19,once,NA
CASSTGTSVPEQFF,TGTGCCAGTAGCACCGGGACTAGCGTTCCTGAGCAGTTCTTC,TRBJ2-1,TRBV19,once,TRBD2
CASSSRETTGELFF,TGTGCCAGCAGTTCCCGGGAGACCACCGGGGAGCTGTTTTTT,TRBJ2-2,TRBV6-1,NA,NA
CASKEGEATYNEQFF,TGTGCCAGTAAGGAGGGGGAGGCTACCTACAATGAGCAGTTCTTC,TRBJ2-1,TRBV19,NA,NA
CASRAGTGFTEAFF,TGTGCCAGCAGAGCCGGGACAGGGTTCACTGAAGCTTTCTTT,TRBJ1-1,TRBV2,NA,TRBD1
CASSTDRINYGYTF,TGTGCCAGCAGCACCGACAGGATCAACTATGGCTACACCTTC,TRBJ1-2,TRBV11-2,NA,NA
CSVAQGGVGTEAFF,TGCAGCGTCGCCCAAGGGGGCGTAGGAACTGAAGCTTTCTTT,TRBJ1-1,TRBV29-1,NA,TRBD1
CASSTLRADEQYF,TGTGCCAGCAGCACCCTACGAGCCGACGAGCAGTACTTC,TRBJ2-7,TRBV11-2,NA,NA
CASSLVSSGLGEQYF,TGTGCCAGCAGCTTGGTATCTAGCGGTTTGGGGGAGCAGTACTTC,TRBJ2-7,TRBV5-4,NA,TRBD2
CAIRGTPGSYEQYF,TGTGCCATCAGGGGGACACCCGGGTCCTACGAGCAGTACTTC,TRBJ2-7,TRBV10-3,NA,NA
CASSLKGGSTDTQYF,TGTGCCAGCAGTTTAAAAGGAGGGTCCACAGATACGCAGTATTTT,TRBJ2-3,TRBV27,NA,NA
CASSPRTGGRAGTKRNDEQYF,TGTGCCAGCAGCCCACGAACTGGGGGCAGAGCCGGGACAAAGAGAAATGACGAGCAGTACTTC,TRBJ2-7,TRBV3-1/TRBV3-2,once,NA
CASSQDNTRGQTQYF,TGCGCCAGCAGCCAAGATAATACGCGGGGGCAGACCCAGTACTTC,TRBJ2-5,TRBV4-1,NA,NA
CASRGLGNYNEQFF,TGTGCCAGCCGCGGACTAGGAAACTACAATGAGCAGTTCTTC,TRBJ2-1,TRBV7-2,NA,TRBD2
CASSGGAGNAEAFF,TGCGCCAGCAGCGGAGGGGCGGGAAACGCTGAAGCTTTCTTT,TRBJ1-1,TRBV5-1,NA,NA
CASSQDIGTDTQYF,TGTGCCAGCAGCCAAGATATAGGCACAGATACGCAGTATTTT,TRBJ2-3,TRBV3-1/TRBV3-2,NA,NA